This TCR beta chain was retrieved from a study of cytomegalovirus exposure and HLA in healthy donors (dated by TCRdb to about 2017). About the investigation overall: An earlier analysis of 587 of the donors reported approximately 270 Gb of sequence data and some 100 million unique TCR beta sequences from about 200 million T cells. To study patterns of TCR occurrence, a later analysis re-analyzed previously published TCR beta repertoires from under 750 donors and added high-resolution HLA genotyping. Typing coverage differed by locus: A, B, C, DRB1 and DQB1 were typed in roughly 620-630 donors, DQA1 in about 500, DPA1 in some 600, and DPB1 in roughly 450. Using immunosequencing, the study profiled T cell repertoires from 500 to 800 subjects and related those repertoires to cytomegalovirus serostatus. The study was designed to test whether signatures of past pathogen exposure could be identified by cataloging public T cell receptors. The later analysis used no new phenotypic data to find candidate immune exposures, relying instead on TCR beta sequences and their occurrence across donors. In an earlier analysis of 550 to 700 of the donors, high-throughput TCR beta sequencing was used to judge whether each TCR beta V gene segment behaved as functional or pseudogenic. Among about 410 genotyped donors of the cohort, an average of approximately 240,000 unique TCR beta nucleotide sequences was sequenced per donor, of which roughly 18% were non-productive. In a later genetic analysis, genome-wide SNP genotypes for 398 of the 666 donors were used, and that subset was treated as a discovery cohort. A separate validation cohort of roughly 130 different subjects was used in addition to the approximately 610-subject first cohort. Alongside the repertoire data, information on donor age, sex, ethnicity and CMV serostatus was compiled. To predict cytomegalovirus infection status, the study combined high-throughput TCR immunosequencing, statistical association of individual TCRs with disease status, and machine learning. Of the 300 to 400 genotyped donors, approximately 82% fell in the genetic ancestry cluster associated with self-reported Caucasian donors. All discovery cohort repertoires had been generated on a single sequencing platform. Approximately 310 gigabases of sequencing data and around 87 million unique TCR sequences were included in an early release covering roughly 600 HLA-typed donors. Class I and class II HLA loci were covered by the typing at four-digit resolution. A handful of DR-DQ haplotypes were handled as single units for association and clustering because linkage in the cohort was strong.

This clone was picked up a small number of times. No antigen is known for it. No base-level quality is on record; no much larger clone is a single base apart. Paper-wide results and their limitations: According to the authors, the approach could potentially be generalized to other disease states and immunological phenotypes. The cohort was sequenced for TCR beta chains only, and without alpha or paired-chain data the features that could be detected were limited. HLA typing was unavailable for some donors at each locus, so association tests used only the typed subset. Because the 87-base-pair reads could not distinguish some IMGT-functional V segments, including TRBV6-2 and TRBV6-3, those segments were excluded. In a later analysis, HLA-associated TCR beta chains showed more clonal expansion and lower generation probabilities than non-associated chains that were equally common. The only immune exposure information available for the cohort was CMV serostatus. According to a later analysis, parvovirus B19, influenza, CMV and Epstein-Barr virus appeared linked to several top co-occurrence clusters. A cluster of highly shared sequence variants was judged likely to be a technical artifact of the sequencing pipeline. When HLA alleles, especially DR and DQ, strongly co-occurred, TCR associations were difficult to assign to individual alleles. Cytomegalovirus status was reported to be diagnosed by the classifier with high specificity and sensitivity in both the original and validation cohorts. In a later analysis, 16,951 TCR beta sequences were associated with specific HLA alleles at a false discovery rate of 0.05. According to a later genetic analysis, donors in an Asian-associated ancestry cluster had fewer N-insertions in productive TCRs than the approximately 670-donor mean. Correlated functional status among segregating V segments might be attributable to linkage disequilibrium, but an unknown experimental factor could not be ruled out. In a later genetic analysis, a missense DCLRE1C variant was associated with V-gene and J-gene trimming of TCR beta chains, and the association was replicated in an independent cohort. Most TCR sequences were observed very rarely across donors, whereas some public TCRs were present in many individuals. Because counts were too low, roughly 16 rarely observed V segments, including chromosome 9 orphons, were excluded from the earlier analysis of fewer than 650 of the donors. In an earlier analysis of fewer than 750 of the donors, most TCR beta V segments were observed in productive rearrangements about 90% or about 30% of the time, broadly matching IMGT annotations. The study gave a list of roughly 150 TCR beta chains associated with cytomegalovirus. Presence/absence analyses assumed roughly uniform sequencing depth across donors, an assumption that may not hold. A further reported finding was that TCR beta sequences accurately predicted the HLA-A and HLA-B alleles for most subjects in the first cohort. A later analysis found that most CMV-associated TCR beta chains appeared HLA-restricted, with HLA associations seemingly driven largely by CMV exposure. A few of the identified cytomegalovirus-associated TCR beta chains were confirmed in vitro to be specific for cytomegalovirus antigens. In a later analysis, the rate of TCR association differed among HLA loci, with DRB1 alleles having the most associated TCRs and HLA-C alleles having the fewest.

Reading the germline V gene gives CDR1 SGDLS and CDR2 YYNGEE. Germline trimming: 4 bases from V, 3 bases from J; junction bases outside gene matches: 2. The CDR3 numbers 14 residues from cysteine through phenylalanine. Of all the DNA, just the CDR3 is kept, 42 bases in frame from base 1. The cohort consisted of 600 to 700 healthy bone marrow donors. All cohort members were sampled while nominally healthy, although unrecorded immune exposures were likely present. The donor tested CMV seropositive, placing the donor among the 289 seropositive members of the cohort. Every donor gave a peripheral blood sample, and the peripheral blood mononuclear cells from that sample were used for TCR beta sequencing. Genomic DNA extraction from the blood cell samples was performed with the Qiagen DNeasy Blood Extraction Kit. Library prep was done by the immunoSEQ multiplex PCR assay. For the multiplex PCR, a mixture combining 60 forward primers for TCR Vbeta segments and 13 reverse primers for TCR Jbeta segments was used. The CDR3 region of rearranged TCR beta genes was amplified from genomic DNA by a multiplex PCR assay. The Illumina HiSeq System was used to sequence the amplified TCR beta libraries as 87-base-pair reads. The original pipeline was this. In a later analysis, tens of millions of unique TCR beta chains were counted across the 650 to 700 repertoires, and roughly 10 million of these chains were shared by at least two donors. Raw reads were error-corrected and collapsed into unique sequences by a nearest-neighbor algorithm in which closely related sequences were merged to remove PCR and sequencing errors. CDR3 sequences were aligned to IMGT reference sequences to assign V, D and J gene segments. For a sequence to be retained, a match of at least six nucleotides was required to both a V gene segment and a J gene segment. A rearrangement was called productive if the CDR3 had no stop codons and remained in frame with V and J, and every other rearrangement was called non-productive. CDR3 was defined according to IMGT convention as the region running from the second conserved V-encoded cysteine to the conserved J-encoded phenylalanine. Sequences without an unambiguous match to a single V gene segment were excluded from the earlier analysis of several hundred of the donors. An earlier analysis of 550 to 650 of the donors classified V segments as functional when productive rearrangements were above 56.7% and as segregating when the standard deviation between donors was above 5%. A statistical classification framework was built for diagnosing cytomegalovirus status from the catalog of TCR beta chain sequences. In a later analysis, V and J genes were assigned by comparing TCR nucleotide sequences against IMGT/GENE-DB human TR gene sequences. The TCRdist pipeline was used in a later analysis to assign CDR3 sequences and most-parsimonious VDJ recombination scenarios. In a later analysis, each TCR beta chain was defined by its CDR3 amino acid sequence together with its V-gene family, and reads without a unique V-gene family were excluded. A later analysis removed 500 to 600 highly shared, low-generation-probability nucleotide sequences to deal with suspected cross-contamination and a sequencing artifact. For each public chain, a later analysis derived a clonal expansion index from normalized ranks of inferred template counts within each repertoire. In a later analysis, generation probabilities were computed using a VDJ recombination model fitted to out-of-frame rearrangements, and the results were checked against IGoR. In a later analysis, TCR-TCR, TCR-HLA and TCR-CMV co-occurrence was scored with hypergeometric tests, and a repertoire-size bias correction was applied to TCR pairs. A later analysis estimated false discovery rates by permuting HLA or CMV assignments 20 times. A later analysis grouped co-occurring TCRs with DBSCAN, adding TCRdist sequence similarity when clustering within HLA-allele-positive subsets. Repertoires with fewer than 30,000 or more than 120,000 public chains, plus five repertoires with anomalous nucleotide sharing, were excluded from co-occurrence clustering. TCRdb took over this immuneACCESS table, retaining in-frame rearrangements with V and J assigned. Such tables are incomplete; in checked studies, under half of the missing clones stem from an unresolved V gene, and the remainder is unexplained. V and J calls and clone size are given by that table; D and trimming were obtained from the DNA. In this sample the table shows 150,000 to 200,000 clones, approximately 78% of which occur a single time. The ten largest account for approximately 8% of the sample.

Here the chain combines TRBV9 and TRBJ1-2, and TRBD1 aligns with 11 junction nucleotides. The sequencing sample was made of PBMCs. This clonotype was obtained from a male donor in good health and CMV-seropositive. The DNA is as follows: TGTGCCAGCAGCCGGACAGGGGGCGACTATGGCTACACCTTC. It translates to CASSRTGGDYGYTF.